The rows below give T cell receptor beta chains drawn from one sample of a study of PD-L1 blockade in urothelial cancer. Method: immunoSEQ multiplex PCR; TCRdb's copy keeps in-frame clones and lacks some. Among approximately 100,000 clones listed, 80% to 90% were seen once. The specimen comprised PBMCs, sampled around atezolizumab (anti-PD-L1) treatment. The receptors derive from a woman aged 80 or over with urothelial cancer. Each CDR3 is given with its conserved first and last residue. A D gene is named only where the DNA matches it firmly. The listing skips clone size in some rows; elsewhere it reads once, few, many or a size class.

CDR3 DNA: TGTGCCAGCAGTTTTTTTCGAGTTGGTTACGAGCAGTACTTC; CDR3 protein: CASSFFRVGYEQYF; J gene: TRBJ2-7; clone size: -; V gene: TRBV28; D gene: -
CDR3 DNA: TGTGCCAGCAGCTTGAAGGCGGGAGGGAGCACCGGGGAGCTGTTTTTT; CDR3 protein: CASSLKAGGSTGELFF; J gene: TRBJ2-2; clone size: -; V gene: TRBV5-6; D gene: TRBD2
CDR3 DNA: TGTGCCAGCTTGCGCCTTAGCGGCTACAATGAGCAGTTCTTC; CDR3 protein: CASLRLSGYNEQFF; J gene: TRBJ2-1; clone size: -; V gene: TRBV5-6; D gene: -
CDR3 DNA: TGTGCCAGCACCCGTGGCGGGAGGCACTCCTACGAGCAGTACTTC; CDR3 protein: CASTRGGRHSYEQYF; J gene: TRBJ2-7; clone size: -; V gene: TRBV6-5; D gene: TRBD2
CDR3 DNA: TGTGCCAGCAGTGAACGGACGGTCCGGGGTACGCAGTATTTT; CDR3 protein: CASSERTVRGTQYF; J gene: TRBJ2-3; clone size: -; V gene: TRBV6-5; D gene: -
CDR3 DNA: TGTGCCAGCAGCTCGGGTGGGAGCACTGAAGCTTTCTTT; CDR3 protein: CASSSGGSTEAFF; J gene: TRBJ1-1; clone size: -; V gene: TRBV11-3; D gene: -
CDR3 DNA: TGCGCCAGCAGCATCGTTACAGGGGTCGGCTATGGCTACACCTTC; CDR3 protein: CASSIVTGVGYGYTF; J gene: TRBJ1-2; clone size: -; V gene: TRBV5-1; D gene: TRBD1
CDR3 DNA: TGTGCCAGCAGCTTAATTTTACATACAGATACGCAGTATTTT; CDR3 protein: CASSLILHTDTQYF; J gene: TRBJ2-3; clone size: -; V gene: TRBV7-8; D gene: -
CDR3 DNA: TGTGCCAGCAGCCAGAGACAGGGGGTCACTGAAGCTTTCTTT; CDR3 protein: CASSQRQGVTEAFF; J gene: TRBJ1-1; clone size: -; V gene: TRBV14; D gene: TRBD1
CDR3 DNA: TGTGCCAGCAGTTCCTGGACAGCAATGACCGGCTACGAGCAGTACTTC; CDR3 protein: CASSSWTAMTGYEQYF; J gene: TRBJ2-7; clone size: -; V gene: TRBV27; D gene: -
CDR3 DNA: TGTGCCAGCAGCTTGGAGACAGGGAGGTCCTACGAGCAGTACTTC; CDR3 protein: CASSLETGRSYEQYF; J gene: TRBJ2-7; clone size: -; V gene: TRBV5-4; D gene: -
CDR3 DNA: TGTGCCTGGAGTTCTCTGACAGGAGTGAACACTGAAGCTTTCTTT; CDR3 protein: CAWSSLTGVNTEAFF; J gene: TRBJ1-1; clone size: few; V gene: TRBV30; D gene: -
CDR3 DNA: TGTGCCAGCAGTGTAACTGTCATAGCTTTCTTT; CDR3 protein: CASSVTVIAFF; J gene: TRBJ1-1; clone size: -; V gene: TRBV6-1; D gene: -
CDR3 DNA: TGTGCCAGCAGCCCCCCCACCCGGAGCTCCTACAATGAGCAGTTCTTC; CDR3 protein: CASSPPTRSSYNEQFF; J gene: TRBJ2-1; clone size: -; V gene: TRBV11-2; D gene: -
CDR3 DNA: TGTGCCAGCAGTGGCTCCTTGAGCGGGAGGACCCAGTACTTC; CDR3 protein: CASSGSLSGRTQYF; J gene: TRBJ2-5; clone size: -; V gene: TRBV6-5; D gene: TRBD2
CDR3 DNA: TGTGCCAGCTCACCGAACGCAGGAGATACGCAGTATTTT; CDR3 protein: CASSPNAGDTQYF; J gene: TRBJ2-3; clone size: -; V gene: TRBV18; D gene: -
CDR3 DNA: TGTGCCAGCAGTTTTCAGGGGCTGCCCTATGGCTACACCTTC; CDR3 protein: CASSFQGLPYGYTF; J gene: TRBJ1-2; clone size: -; V gene: TRBV28; D gene: -
CDR3 DNA: TGCGCCAGCAGCTTGGTGGGGACAGGGAACTACGAGCAGTACTTC; CDR3 protein: CASSLVGTGNYEQYF; J gene: TRBJ2-7; clone size: -; V gene: TRBV5-1; D gene: TRBD1
CDR3 DNA: TGTGCCAGCAGCCAAACTAACTATGGCTACACCTTC; CDR3 protein: CASSQTNYGYTF; J gene: TRBJ1-2; clone size: -; V gene: TRBV28; D gene: -
CDR3 DNA: TGTGCCAGCAGCTTAATGGGCAGGGGGTTAAGCTACGAGCAGTACTTC; CDR3 protein: CASSLMGRGLSYEQYF; J gene: TRBJ2-7; clone size: few; V gene: TRBV7-9; D gene: TRBD1
CDR3 DNA: TGTGCCAGCAGTGAAACTAGCCCCTACAATGAGCAGTTCTTC; CDR3 protein: CASSETSPYNEQFF; J gene: TRBJ2-1; clone size: -; V gene: TRBV6-4; D gene: -
CDR3 DNA: TGCGCCAGCACGGGACCGCGGGGTGATACGCAGTATTTT; CDR3 protein: CASTGPRGDTQYF; J gene: TRBJ2-3; clone size: -; V gene: TRBV5-1; D gene: -
CDR3 DNA: TGTGCCAGTAGTGAAACTAGCGGGATCTCCTACGAGCAGTACTTC; CDR3 protein: CASSETSGISYEQYF; J gene: TRBJ2-7; clone size: -; V gene: TRBV19; D gene: TRBD2
CDR3 DNA: TGCGCCAGCAGCCACACGACTAGCGGAATAACCTCCTACAATGAGCAGTTCTTC; CDR3 protein: CASSHTTSGITSYNEQFF; J gene: TRBJ2-1; clone size: -; V gene: TRBV5-1; D gene: TRBD2
CDR3 DNA: TGTGCCAGCGGTAAGGACATTAAGAACACTGAAGCTTTCTTT; CDR3 protein: CASGKDIKNTEAFF; J gene: TRBJ1-1; clone size: -; V gene: TRBV27; D gene: -
CDR3 DNA: TGTGCCAGCAGCGCCAACACGGGGGGGGCGACTAACTATGGCTACACCTTC; CDR3 protein: CASSANTGGATNYGYTF; J gene: TRBJ1-2; clone size: -; V gene: TRBV9; D gene: -
CDR3 DNA: TGTGCCACCAGCAGAGAGACAGGGGCTGGGGCCAACGTCCTGACTTTC; CDR3 protein: CATSRETGAGANVLTF; J gene: TRBJ2-6; clone size: -; V gene: TRBV15; D gene: TRBD1
CDR3 DNA: TGTGCCAGCAGCCTAGACAGGGTAAAAGAGACCCAGTACTTC; CDR3 protein: CASSLDRVKETQYF; J gene: TRBJ2-5; clone size: -; V gene: TRBV5-4; D gene: TRBD1
CDR3 DNA: TGTGCCAGCAGCCTTGGACAGAATAACAATGAGCAGTTCTTC; CDR3 protein: CASSLGQNNNEQFF; J gene: TRBJ2-1; clone size: -; V gene: TRBV7-9; D gene: -
CDR3 DNA: TGCGCCAGCAGCTTGTTAGCGGGAGGGACAGATACGCAGTATTTT; CDR3 protein: CASSLLAGGTDTQYF; J gene: TRBJ2-3; clone size: -; V gene: TRBV5-1; D gene: TRBD2
CDR3 DNA: TGTGCCTGGAGTGTAGGGACAGGTAACACCGGGGAGCTGTTTTTT; CDR3 protein: CAWSVGTGNTGELFF; J gene: TRBJ2-2; clone size: -; V gene: TRBV30; D gene: TRBD1
CDR3 DNA: TGTGCCAGCAGTTCCGACAGTAACACTGAAGCTTTCTTT; CDR3 protein: CASSSDSNTEAFF; J gene: TRBJ1-1; clone size: -; V gene: TRBV6-6; D gene: -
CDR3 DNA: TGTGCCAGCAGCCGAACCACGAGCTCCTACAATGAGCAGTTCTTC; CDR3 protein: CASSRTTSSYNEQFF; J gene: TRBJ2-1; clone size: -; V gene: TRBV7-8; D gene: -
CDR3 DNA: TGTGCCAGCAGCTTGGGAGGAGGGTCGGGTCAGCCCCAGCATTTT; CDR3 protein: CASSLGGGSGQPQHF; J gene: TRBJ1-5; clone size: -; V gene: TRBV5-6; D gene: -